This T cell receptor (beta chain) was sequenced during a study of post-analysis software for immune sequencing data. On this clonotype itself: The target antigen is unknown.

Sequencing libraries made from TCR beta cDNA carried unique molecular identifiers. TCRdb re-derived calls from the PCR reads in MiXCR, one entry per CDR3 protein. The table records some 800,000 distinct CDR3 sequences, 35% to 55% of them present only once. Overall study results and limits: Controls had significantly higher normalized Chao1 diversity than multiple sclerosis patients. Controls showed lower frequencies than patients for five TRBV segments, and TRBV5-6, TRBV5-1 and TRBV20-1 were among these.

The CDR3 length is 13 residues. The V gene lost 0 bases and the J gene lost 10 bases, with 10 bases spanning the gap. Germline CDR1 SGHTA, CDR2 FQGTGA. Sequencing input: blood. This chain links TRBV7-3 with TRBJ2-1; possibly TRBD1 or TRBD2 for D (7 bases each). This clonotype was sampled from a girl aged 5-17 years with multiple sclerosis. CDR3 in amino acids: CASSLTQGGEQFF. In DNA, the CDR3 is TGTGCCAGCAGCTTAACGCAGGGGGGGGAGCAGTTCTTC.